This TCR beta chain was captured in a study of tumor-infiltrating lymphocytes in primary liver carcinoma. Blood RNA was derived from unsorted whole blood, and germline DNA was extracted too. Total RNA (around 500 ng) served as template for TCR beta cDNA synthesis primed by a constant-region primer. Employing slightly modified ARM-PCR, three nested multiplex PCR rounds were run, and these gave rise to the TCR beta libraries. The first two PCR rounds used TRBV1-TRBV30 forward primers with a C-beta reverse primer, nine to ten cycles each. Via MiXCR, TCRdb re-called the multiplex PCR reads, giving one row per CDR3 protein. Here the sample spans fewer than 350,000 distinct CDR3 sequences, less than 75% being singletons. CDR3 size: 15 residues. Trimming took off 6 bases at V and 5 bases at J, with 18 bases between the two ends. Germline lookup yields CDR1 MDHEN and CDR2 SYDVKM.

The rearrangement joins TRBV28 to TRBJ2-3; D could derive from TRBD1 or TRBD2 (6 bases each). The source material was peripheral blood. The clonotype comes from a man aged 35 to 55 with primary liver carcinoma and hepatitis B virus infection. Here the CDR3 reads CASSLGGISGDTQYF. CDR3 DNA sequence: TGTGCCAGCAGCCTCGGGGGCATCTCAGGAGATACGCAGTATTTT.